The 7 T cell receptor beta chains presented below share a single source sample, sequenced in a study of Ad26.COV2.S vaccination and SARS-CoV-2 variants. Treatment described: around 19 received Ad26.COV2.S at low or high dose, single or two shots; about 5 received placebo; per-sample allocation not given. Following the first vaccine or placebo injection, samples were taken on day 63. Profiled with immunoSEQ multiplex PCR; TCRdb holds only in-frame clones, not every one. The sample lists roughly 380,000 clones; approximately 88% were seen once. The starting material was peripheral blood, obtained in a trial of Ad26.COV2.S vaccine versus placebo. The receptor source for this set is a person aged 18-65 years who received the Ad26.COV2.S COVID-19 vaccine or a placebo.

The gene calls are TRBV28 and TRBJ2-7; TRBD1 matches at 8 bases. The J segment lost 3 bases and the V segment lost 4 bases, leaving 2 bases of the junction unmatched. Germline CDR1 is MDHEN and CDR2 is SYDVKM. The CDR3 length is 13 residues. The CDR3 DNA reads as TGTGCCAGCAGTTCGACAGGGGACTACGAGCAGTACTTC. Protein sequence: CASSSTGDYEQYF. The full variable domain, rest sourced from reference TRBV28 and TRBJ2-7, is DVKVTQSSRYLVKRTGEKVFLECVQDMDHENMFWYRQDPGLGLRLIYFSYDVKMKEKGDIPEGYSVSREKKERFSLILESASTNQTSMYLCASSSTGDYEQYFGPGTRLTVT.

V is TRBV27 and J is TRBJ1-2; D is perhaps TRBD1 (5 bases). Germline V lookup: CDR1 MNHEY, CDR2 SMNVEV (reference sequence). The V end lost 4 bases, the J end lost 2 bases, and 17 bases lay between the germline ends. The CDR3 is made up of 16 amino acids. The CDR3 DNA follows: TGTGCCAGCAGTTCCCCCGGGGCAGGAGCAAACTATGGCTACACCTTC. It codes for CASSSPGAGANYGYTF.

There are a few counts of this clone. This chain connects TRBV20-1 to TRBJ1-1; D gene uncertain. The CDR3 runs to 11 residues. Germline V gives CDR1 DFQATT, CDR2 SNEGSKA (reference sequence). Trimming took off 6 bases at V and 0 bases at J, with 5 bases between the two ends. The CDR3 nucleotides are TGCAGTGCCCGGATGAACACTGAAGCTTTCTTT. This gives the protein CSARMNTEAFF.

The gene calls are TRBV11-3 and TRBJ2-7; D call uncertain. Trimming cost V 2 bases and J 6 bases, with 8 bases left between them. Germline V gene lookup returns CDR1 SGHNT and CDR2 YENEEA. The length of the CDR3 is 12 residues. CDR3 region: CASSLSDGEQYF. CDR3 nucleotides: TGTGCCAGCAGCTTATCGGACGGCGAGCAGTACTTC.

The chain has TRBV6-4 and TRBJ2-1, with 7 bases lining up with TRBD1. The CDR3 contains 14 residues. Germline V gene data show CDR1 as MRHNA and CDR2 as SNTAGT. Trimming at V came to 3 bases and at J to 4 bases, leaving 3 bases not matched to a gene. CDR3 sequence (DNA): TGTGCCAGCAGTGAAGGGGGCGAATACAATGAGCAGTTCTTC. Its protein product is CASSEGGEYNEQFF.

The rearrangement links TRBV11-2 to TRBJ1-4; no reliable D call. Germline values: CDR1 SGHAT, CDR2 FQNNGV. The CDR3 length is 12 residues. Trimming took 3 bases from V and 7 from J, leaving 6 bases between them. The CDR3 region is CASSFLVEKLFF. In DNA, the CDR3 is TGTGCCAGCAGCTTTCTGGTTGAAAAACTGTTTTTT. The full variable domain, in which reference TRBV11-2 and TRBJ1-4 provide the parts outside the CDR3, is EAGVAQSPRYKIIEKRQSVAFWCNPISGHATLYWYQQILGQGPKLLIQFQNNGVVDDSQLPKDRFSAERLKGVDSTLKIQPAKLEDSAVYLCASSFLVEKLFFGSGTQLSVL.

The chain carries TRBV28 and TRBJ2-7; the match to TRBD1 covers 9 bases. V gave up 6 bases and J gave up 5 bases; unmatched junction bases: 11. The CDR3 covers 15 residues. Per germline, CDR1 MDHEN and CDR2 SYDVKM. The CDR3 DNA sequence: TGTGCCAGCAGCTCGCGGGACAGGGCGATCAACGAGCAGTACTTC. It yields the protein CASSSRDRAINEQYF.